Presented here are 21 T cell receptor beta chains from one specimen sequenced in a study of T cells in localized non-small cell lung cancer. Sequenced by immunoSEQ multiplex PCR; TCRdb stores in-frame clones only, minus some. The repertoire holds under 15,000 clones, more than 80% seen once, with around 30% in the top ten. The sequences come from peripheral blood, collected before any cancer treatment. The source is a male donor at least 60 years old with stage I squamous cell lung carcinoma.

This clone was observed a single time. The chain joins TRBV4-2 to TRBJ2-3; 9 bases line up with TRBD2. The CDR3 sequence is 15 residues long. V lost 0 bases to trimming and J lost 6 bases; unmatched junction nucleotides: 4. The germline gives CDR1 LGHNA, CDR2 YNFKEQ. The CDR3 nucleotides are TGTGCCAGCAGCCAAGATAGGCTAGCGGGGGATACGCAGTATTTT. Translation gives CASSQDRLAGDTQYF.

This chain uses TRBV5-6 with TRBJ2-7, with 8 positions matching TRBD1. The trim removed 9 bases at V and 2 bases at J, leaving 4 bases unmatched. CDR1 and CDR2 (germline): SGHDT, YYEEEE. This CDR3 has 12 residues. In nucleotides, the CDR3 is TGTGCCACCGGGACAGGACCCTACGAGCAGTACTTC. Translation: CATGTGPYEQYF.

The chain has TRBV18 and TRBJ2-5, with 7 positions matching TRBD2. This CDR3 region has 15 residues. Germline CDR1 is KGHSH and CDR2 is LQKENI. V shed 2 bases and J 7 bases; nucleotides not matched to a gene: 10. The CDR3 DNA reads TGTGCCAGCTCACCAAGCGGGAACCGGGCGGGGACCCAGTACTTC. Residues: CASSPSGNRAGTQYF.

The chain uses TRBV6-7 and TRBJ2-3, with TRBD2 matching 12 bases. TRBV6-7 is labeled an ORF, and its function is uncertain. CDR3 length: 20 residues. J gave up 1 base and V 2 bases, and 13 bases lay outside the gene matches. The CDR3 loop is CASSYPTSGRTGRGTDTQYF. For the CDR3, the DNA is TGTGCCAGCAGTTACCCGACTAGCGGGAGAACGGGGCGTGGCACAGATACGCAGTATTTT.

This clone has more than one count but fewer than ten. The rearrangement uses TRBV6-6 and TRBJ1-5, with D possibly being TRBD1 (6 bases). Germline CDR1 is MNHNY and CDR2 is SVGAGI (reference sequence). V lost 4 bases to trimming and J lost 4 bases, with 17 bases between them. The CDR3 consists of 16 residues. This chain's CDR3 is CASSSRGLDSNQPQHF. The DNA of the CDR3 is TGTGCCAGCAGTTCCCGGGGGCTAGACAGTAATCAGCCCCAGCATTTT.

The sample holds a few counts of this clone. CDR3 sequence reads: CASSFGQGFRTEAFF. The CDR3, as DNA: TGTGCCAGCAGTTTTGGACAGGGCTTTAGGACTGAAGCTTTCTTT. This chain connects TRBV27 to TRBJ1-1, with TRBD1 matching over 8 bases. Germline CDR1 MNHEY, CDR2 SMNVEV (reference sequence). With 3 bases clipped from V and 5 bases from J, the junction kept 8 bases outside the gene matches. The CDR3 runs to 15 residues.

The chain joins TRBV21-1 to TRBJ2-7. TRBV21-1 is classified as a pseudogene. The CDR3 is 15 amino acids. CDR3 protein: CASSLQRRGSYEQYF. CDR3 coding DNA: TGTGCCAGCAGCTTACAGCGTAGAGGCTCCTACGAGCAGTACTTC.

The CDR3 DNA reads as TGTGCCAGCAGCCCGGCCGGGGTTAGGACTGAAGCTTTCTTT. Its protein is CASSPAGVRTEAFF. The V gene is TRBV27, the J gene TRBJ1-1; D is unresolved. Trimming removed 6 bases from V and 5 bases from J, with 16 bases in between. The CDR3 covers 14 residues. Germline V gives CDR1 MNHEY, CDR2 SMNVEV (reference sequence).

This chain links TRBV7-2 with TRBJ2-3; D gene ambiguous. The CDR3 totals 15 residues. Germline-derived CDR1 and CDR2 are SGHTA and FQGNSA. V lost 2 bases, J lost 1 base, and 10 bases lay in between. The CDR3 protein is CASSLSVRGTDTQYF. CDR3 nucleotides: TGTGCCAGCAGCTTATCGGTACGAGGCACAGATACGCAGTATTTT.

This chain connects TRBV4-1 to TRBJ1-5; TRBD1 might be the D (6 bases). Germline assignment: CDR1 MGHRA and CDR2 YSYEKL. The CDR3 consists of 16 residues. Trimming took 0 bases from V and 4 from J, leaving 13 bases between them. The chain's CDR3 is CASSQERQVVNQPQHF. In DNA, the CDR3 is TGCGCCAGCAGCCAAGAAAGACAGGTCGTTAATCAGCCCCAGCATTTT.

This rearrangement joins TRBV28 to TRBJ1-5; D is possibly TRBD1 (5 bases). The length of the CDR3 is 12 residues. Between the trimmed V and J ends, which lost 6 bases and 5 bases, there was a span of 8 bases. Germline values: CDR1 MDHEN, CDR2 SYDVKM. The CDR3 nucleotides are TGTGCCAGCAGGAAAGGGGATCAGCCCCAGCATTTT. This sequence encodes CASRKGDQPQHF. The variable domain in full, completed from reference TRBV28 and TRBJ1-5, reads DVKVTQSSRYLVKRTGEKVFLECVQDMDHENMFWYRQDPGLGLRLIYFSYDVKMKEKGDIPEGYSVSREKKERFSLILESASTNQTSMYLCASRKGDQPQHFGDGTRLSIL.

The chain links TRBV5-1 to TRBJ2-5; 7 nucleotides match TRBD1. This CDR3 has 14 residues. Germline values: CDR1 SGHRS, CDR2 YFSETQ. The V segment lost 6 bases and the J segment 2 bases; nucleotides outside the gene matches: 7. CDR3 protein: CASTYRGSQETQYF. CDR3 in DNA: TGCGCCAGCACCTACAGGGGCTCACAAGAGACCCAGTACTTC.

Here the CDR3 DNA reads TGTGCCAGCAGCTTAGAACTACTAACCGGGGAGCTGTTTTTT. Translation: CASSLELLTGELFF. The chain has TRBV7-9 and TRBJ2-2; D remains ambiguous. The CDR3 is made up of 14 amino acids. Trimming stripped 1 base from V and 5 bases from J, with 8 bases between. Looked up from germline, CDR1 is SEHNR and CDR2 is FQNEAQ (reference sequence).

The genes are TRBV30 and TRBJ2-3; D call uncertain. V lost 2 bases and J lost 2, with 2 bases in between. This CDR3 has 11 amino acids. Germline V lookup: CDR1 GTSNPN, CDR2 SVGIG (reference sequence). In nucleotides, the CDR3 is TGTGCCTGGAGTTTCACAGATACGCAGTATTTT. Its translation is CAWSFTDTQYF.

The V gene is TRBV14, the J gene TRBJ2-3; D unresolved. Germline-derived CDR1 and CDR2 are SGHDN and FVKESK. The CDR3 has 13 amino acids. V lost 0 bases, J lost 4 bases, and 5 bases lay in between. CDR3 sequence: CASSQDEADTQYF. The CDR3 DNA sequence: TGTGCCAGCAGCCAAGACGAGGCAGATACGCAGTATTTT. Supplemented by reference TRBV14 and TRBJ2-3, the full variable domain reads EAGVTQFPSHSVIEKGQTVTLRCDPISGHDNLYWYRRVMGKEIKFLLHFVKESKQDESGMPNNRFLAERTGGTYSTLKVQPAELEDSGVYFCASSQDEADTQYFGPGTRLTVL.

CDR3 DNA sequence: TGTGCCAGCAGTCTCCGGGACAGGGGGCGCGGGGCCAACGTCCTGACTTTC. It encodes CASSLRDRGRGANVLTF. The V and J genes are TRBV2 and TRBJ2-6, with 12 bases matching TRBD1. Germline CDR1 SNHLY, CDR2 FYNNEI. The ends lost 5 bases at V and 4 bases at J; junction bases unmatched: 6. The CDR3 is 17 residues long.

The chain joins TRBV11-2 to TRBJ2-5, with D possibly matching TRBD2 (6 bases). V was trimmed by 4 bases and J by 5 bases, leaving 14 bases between them. This CDR3 is built from 14 residues. Germline CDR1 SGHAT, CDR2 FQNNGV. In DNA form, the CDR3 reads TGTGCCAGCAGCTCCACGAGAGGAGGGGAGACCCAGTACTTC. Translated, it gives CASSSTRGGETQYF.

The chain employs TRBV6-1 and TRBJ1-5, with TRBD1 matching over 7 bases. The V and J ends lost 6 bases and 1 base, in that order; junction bases with no gene match: 6. Germline V gene lookup returns CDR1 MNHNS and CDR2 SASEGT. The CDR3 sequence is 15 residues long. In DNA form, the CDR3 reads TGTGCCAGCAGGGTGGTAGGGGGCAGCAATCAGCCCCAGCATTTT. It translates to CASRVVGGSNQPQHF.

The chain links TRBV7-2 to TRBJ2-3; D is perhaps TRBD1 (5 bases). V shed 2 bases and J shed 3 bases, with 12 bases lying between them. The CDR3 runs 15 residues. Germline V CDR1 and CDR2: SGHTA, FQGNSA. The DNA for the CDR3 is TGTGCCAGCAGCTTATGGGGCAGGGTTACAGATACGCAGTATTTT. Amino acids: CASSLWGRVTDTQYF.

V usage is TRBV30 and J usage is TRBJ1-2, with 8 positions matching TRBD1. V shed 5 bases and J 2 bases; nucleotides not matched to a gene: 7. Germline V gene data show CDR1 as GTSNPN and CDR2 as SVGIG (reference sequence). The CDR3 extends over 14 amino acids. The chain's CDR3 is CAWGQGRFNYGYTF. CDR3 in DNA: TGTGCCTGGGGACAGGGAAGGTTCAACTATGGCTACACCTTC. Combining the CDR3 with reference TRBV30 and TRBJ1-2 gives the whole variable domain SQTIHQWPATLVQPVGSPLSLECTVEGTSNPNLYWYRQAAGRGLQLLFYSVGIGQISSEVPQNLSASRPQDRQFILSSKKLLLSDSGFYLCAWGQGRFNYGYTFGSGTRLTVV.

This clone was counted a single time. This chain joins TRBV5-8 and TRBJ2-1; D gene unclear. CDR3 length equals 14 residues. Germline V lookup: CDR1 SGHTS, CDR2 YDEGEE. V lost 0 bases, J lost 4 bases, and 8 bases lay in between. Written as DNA, the CDR3 is TGTGCCAGCAGCTTGGGGGAAGAGTACAATGAGCAGTTCTTC. Translation: CASSLGEEYNEQFF.